The clone carrying this TCR beta chain appeared a single time. V lost 4 bases, J lost 2 bases, and 6 bases stayed unmatched. CDR1 MNHNS and CDR2 SASEGT come from the germline V gene. The CDR3 consists of 17 residues. As processed by the authors: Amplification of reference gene primers provided the estimated nucleated cell counts. Assay: immunoSEQ multiplex PCR; the TCRdb copy retains only in-frame clones and omits some. V, J and clone size reflect that table, while D and trimming were determined from the DNA. The table lists roughly 190,000 clones, around 86% of them singletons, with roughly 24% in the top ten. Participants spanned ages 18 to 89 years and resided in 20 to 30 US areas. The data are from a study of blood T cell repertoires in COVID-19. Study information: Recovery among Cohort 3 donors was established by two negative PCRs, clearance, or symptom resolution.

The genes are TRBV6-1 and TRBJ1-6, with 9 positions matching TRBD1. What was sequenced was PBMCs or T cells enriched from blood (not recorded which). The TCR was taken from a woman aged 40 to 50 in a cohort exposed to, infected with or recovered from COVID-19 (not recorded which). The CDR3 sequence: CASSALGQGTYNSPLHF. CDR3 coding DNA: TGTGCCAGCAGTGCCCTTGGACAGGGGACCTATAATTCACCCCTCCACTTT.